In its sample, the clone carrying this TCR beta chain was seen many times. Its specificity is unknown. Trimming cost V 1 base and J 5 bases; bases outside gene matches: 4. The CDR3 runs 14 residues. Looked up from germline, CDR1 is MNHEY and CDR2 is SMNVEV (reference sequence). The data stem from a study of CD8 T cells in ankylosing spondylitis. General study points: A TCR beta motif of eight or nine highly homologous variants seemed to mark ankylosing spondylitis blood.

TCRdb used MiXCR to reprocess the 5' RACE reads, holding one entry per CDR3 protein. Of roughly 180,000 distinct CDR3 sequences in the sample, roughly 10% were seen once. This chain joins TRBV27 and TRBJ1-1, with 7 nucleotides matching TRBD1. Sequencing was performed on blood, either unsorted or a sorted T cell fraction (not recorded which). This receptor was identified in a female donor with ankylosing spondylitis or in good health (not recorded which). The DNA of the CDR3 is TGTGCCAGCAGTTTATTAGGGGGCGTGACTGAAGCTTTCTTT. Protein: CASSLLGGVTEAFF.